This TCR beta chain originates from a study of shared clonotypes between healthy human individuals. Across the study: There were three CD4 naive, three CD4 memory, two CD8 naive and one CD8 memory plates per donor.

The method was immunoSEQ multiplex PCR; TCRdb's version includes in-frame clones alone and lacks a portion of them. The sample lists some 1.4 million clones, approximately 97% seen once, with about 1% in the top ten. The V and J ends lost 2 bases and 3 bases, in that order; junction bases with no gene match: 11. This CDR3 has 18 amino acids. Germline V lookup: CDR1 SEHNR, CDR2 FQNEAQ (reference sequence). Worth noting for this clone: Antigen: not known.

HIV-negative, healthy adults without recent acute infections or vaccinations were the donors. Researchers partitioned CD4+ cells into CD45RA+ naive and CD45RA-negative memory subsets. Study-wide findings and caveats: A generally larger estimated richness was seen in naive subsets than in memory subsets.

This chain joins TRBV7-9 and TRBJ1-3, with 9 bases identical to TRBD1. The sample was naive CD4+ T cells sorted from blood. Subset here: CD45RA+ positively selected. The TCR was taken from a man aged 25 to 40 in good health. In DNA, the CDR3 is TGTGCCAGCAGCTTAAGAGGACAGGGGACACCGGGTGGAAACACCATATATTTT. Translated: CASSLRGQGTPGGNTIYF.